The sequence of this T cell receptor (beta chain) was determined in a study of blood T cell repertoires in COVID-19 (dated by TCRdb to between 2020 and 2021). At the level of the whole study: The collaborator samples originated in the United States, Italy and Spain and spanned the acute and convalescent phases of COVID-19. The material from the prospective study consisted of cDNA or gDNA derived from T cells, B-cell-depleted T cells, or PBMCs. Deeply sampled blood TCRbeta repertoires from subjects exposed to, actively infected with, or recovered from COVID-19 were included in the dataset. The repertoires were released in a freely available public database intended as a resource for research on the immune response to SARS-CoV-2. The samples were drawn from two sources: the first 160 participants of the ongoing ImmuneRACE study, and 1,200 or so subjects contributed by 6 global collaborators. Sample metadata almost always included a de-identified subject ID, COVID-19 status, age in years and sex. Where available, HLA class I and class II types were obtained from metadata supplied by the sample provider rather than from assay-based typing. What the study reported, not specific to this receptor: The quantity of clinical and demographic metadata differed by source and by participant and was supplied without curation.

The CDR3 spans 17 residues, from the cysteine through the phenylalanine. The CDR3 DNA has 51 bases and is translated from base 1. V lost 0 bases and J lost 2 bases, and the count of bases not matched to a germline gene is 9. The germline V gene (reference sequence) specifies SEHNR as CDR1 and FQNEAQ as CDR2. The immunoSEQ Assay, a bias-controlled multiplex PCR, was used to amplify TCRbeta CDR3 regions from genomic DNA. The paper's data handling went like this. The number of nucleated cells in each sample was estimated from the amplification of reference gene primers within the assay. To quantify the absolute abundance of each unique TCRbeta CDR3 rearrangement, sequence reads were collapsed and filtered. For each sample, productive Simpson clonality was calculated by taking the square root of Simpson's diversity index across productive rearrangements. Sourced from immuneACCESS, this table was stored by TCRdb with only in-frame sequences that have V and J called. A share of the clones is absent; for the studies checked, an unresolved V gene accounts for under half, and the remainder has no known explanation. The V and J calls and clone size come from that table; D and trimming were worked out from the DNA. For this sample the table gives about 360,000 clones, of which 75% to 90% were detected only once. The ten largest clones add up to about 7% of the sample.

One collaborating source in Seattle enrolled patients during active infection and followed them longitudinally through the course of disease. Collaborating institutions collected whole blood in K2EDTA tubes following their own protocols. For TCRbeta analysis, collaborators shipped samples as frozen whole blood, isolated PBMCs, or DNA extracted from either of those sample types. Points on this clone: The target of this receptor is not known. Base qualities are not at hand, and no much larger clone is one base apart.

The chain uses TRBV7-9 and TRBJ2-7, with 8 bases matching TRBD1. The specimen sequenced was peripheral blood. This TCR derives from a woman in her sixties or seventies with COVID-19, enrolled during active disease. Here the CDR3 is given as CASSLAPGTGSAYEQYF. In nucleotides, the sequence is TGTGCCAGCAGCTTAGCCCCGGGGACAGGTTCGGCCTACGAGCAGTACTTC.